This T cell receptor (beta chain) was profiled in a study of long-term antiretroviral therapy in people with HIV. General study findings and limits: Spans of CDR3 length were tighter for HIV repertoires than for controls. Pre-ART expanded clones dominated the repertoire at every time point.

As for this clone: Its target is not known.

The assay, immunoSEQ v3.0, was run at survey level. Clones were sequenced by immunoSEQ multiplex PCR, and TCRdb holds only the in-frame ones, with some missing. This sample has tens of thousands of clones, with around four fifths found just once. Every participant gave one or more pre-ART and two or more post-ART PBMC samples. The ends were cut back, 1 base at V and 1 base at J, with 8 bases in the middle. CDR1 is SGHVS and CDR2 is FNYEAQ in the germline V gene. The CDR3 consists of 14 residues. Sequenced material: unsorted PBMCs, taken 0.8 years after starting antiretroviral therapy. The chain recombines TRBV7-6 with TRBJ2-7; maybe TRBD2 (5 bases). The receptor was isolated from a woman under 30 with HIV. The CDR3 DNA follows: TGTGCCAGCAGCTTAGATACGGGGTCCTACGAGCAGTACTTC. Amino acid sequence: CASSLDTGSYEQYF.